Following are 16 T cell receptor beta chains from one sample sequenced in a study of blood T cell repertoires in COVID-19. Clones were sequenced by immunoSEQ multiplex PCR, and TCRdb holds only the in-frame ones, with some missing. Here the sample spans roughly 360,000 clones, more than 75% being singletons. Input material: PBMCs or T cells enriched from blood (not recorded which). The receptors originated from a man aged 30 to 45 who had recovered from COVID-19.

As to this clone: This specimen includes other DNA sequences encoding the same CDR3. This rearrangement joins TRBV4-1 to TRBJ2-7; D is undetermined. The CDR3 runs 13 residues. The V and J ends lost 0 bases and 0 bases respectively, with 3 bases between them. Germline V gene lookup returns CDR1 MGHRA and CDR2 YSYEKL. The CDR3 DNA sequence: TGCGCCAGCAGCCAAGACAGCTCCTACGAGCAGTACTTC. The encoded protein is CASSQDSSYEQYF.

The V call is TRBV25-1, the J call TRBJ1-1; 9 bases align to TRBD1. CDR3 size: 15 residues. Looked up from germline, CDR1 is MGHDK and CDR2 is SYGVNS. J was trimmed by 10 bases and V by 5 bases; bases with no gene match: 14. CDR3 loop: CASSPGTGRVSRAFF. The CDR3 DNA reads TGTGCCAGCAGTCCCGGGACAGGGAGAGTTTCCCGAGCTTTCTTT.

This rearrangement joins TRBV4-2 to TRBJ2-3, with D tentatively TRBD1 (7 bases). The CDR3 is 17 residues long. The germline V and J ends were trimmed by 1 base and 10 bases, with 24 bases remaining between them. Germline CDR1 LGHNA, CDR2 YNFKEQ. The CDR3 sequence is CASSQGLAGGSQGAQYF. The CDR3, as DNA: TGTGCCAGCAGCCAAGGATTGGCCGGGGGCTCGCAGGGGGCGCAGTATTTT.

The chain joins TRBV10-3 to TRBJ2-2; 7 positions match TRBD1. This CDR3 spans 16 amino acids. Germline-derived CDR1 and CDR2 are ENHRY and SYGVKD. With V trimmed by 5 bases and J by 4 bases, 10 bases remained unmatched. The CDR3 sequence: CAISPFGAGGTGELFF. The CDR3 DNA reads as TGTGCCATCAGTCCGTTTGGGGCAGGGGGCACCGGGGAGCTGTTTTTT.

This chain joins TRBV9 and TRBJ1-2, with 9 nucleotides matching TRBD1. V trimming: 3 bases; J trimming: 0 bases; junction bases outside the gene matches: 12. The CDR3 spans 18 residues. Germline V gene lookup returns CDR1 SGDLS and CDR2 YYNGEE. This CDR3 is CASSARIGTGRANYGYTF. CDR3 nucleotides: TGTGCCAGCAGCGCTCGAATCGGGACAGGGCGGGCTAACTATGGCTACACCTTC.

The chain carries TRBV19 and TRBJ2-3; 9 nucleotides match TRBD1. The CDR3 consists of 16 residues. The junction had 8 bases not matched to a gene; V was cut back by 4 bases and J by 3 bases. In germline, CDR1 is LNHDA, CDR2 SQIVND (reference sequence). This CDR3 is CASSSRTGGRTDTQYF. The CDR3, as DNA: TGTGCCAGTAGTAGCCGCACAGGGGGCAGAACAGATACGCAGTATTTT.

This sequence joins TRBV5-6 and TRBJ1-2; TRBD1 matches at 7 bases. Germline trimming cut 2 bases from V and 4 bases from J; bases unmatched to any gene: 5. Germline V gene data show CDR1 as SGHDT and CDR2 as YYEEEE. This CDR3 contains 14 residues. The CDR3 region is CASSFDRVGYGYTF. The CDR3 coding sequence is TGTGCCAGCAGCTTCGACAGGGTCGGCTATGGCTACACCTTC. The whole variable domain, filled in from reference TRBV5-6 and TRBJ1-2, reads DAGVTQSPTHLIKTRGQQVTLRCSPKSGHDTVSWYQQALGQGPQFIFQYYEEEERQRGNFPDRFSGHQFPNYSSELNVNALLLGDSALYLCASSFDRVGYGYTFGSGTRLTVV.

The V and J genes are TRBV30 and TRBJ1-5; D perhaps matches TRBD1 (6 bases). Germline-derived CDR1 and CDR2 are GTSNPN and SVGIG (reference sequence). V shed 1 base and J shed 1 base, with 14 bases lying between them. The CDR3 contains 16 residues. DNA for the CDR3: TGTGCCTGGAGTGCTATGGGGGCTGGGAGCAATCAGCCCCAGCATTTT. It is translated as CAWSAMGAGSNQPQHF.

The rearrangement uses TRBV21-1 and TRBJ2-7; the D segment call TRBD1 is taken from the table without a DNA check. TRBV21-1 is designated a pseudogene. The length of the CDR3 is 14 residues. The CDR3 sequence: CASSLRDRGYEQYF. The CDR3 DNA is TGTGCCAGCAGCTTACGGGACAGGGGGTACGAGCAGTACTTC.

The rearrangement uses TRBV7-3 and TRBJ2-1; 11 bases map to TRBD2. Germline CDR1 reads SGHTA; CDR2 reads FQGTGA. The CDR3 has 13 residues. V shed 9 bases and J 5 bases; nucleotides not matched to a gene: 3. The CDR3: CASSGGAHNEQFF. The CDR3 bases are TGTGCCAGTAGCGGGGGGGCCCACAATGAGCAGTTCTTC.

This clone was seen a few times. The chain recombines TRBV23-1 with TRBJ2-2, with 8 bases that match TRBD1. TRBV23-1 is an ORF for which the function is uncertain. V shed 7 bases, J shed 8 bases, and the junction held 15 bases outside the gene matches. This CDR3 comprises 16 residues. The CDR3 loop reads CASTTVGGQALGELFF. The CDR3 nucleotides read TGCGCCAGCACTACCGTCGGGGGACAGGCGCTTGGGGAGCTGTTTTTT.

The chain is built from TRBV10-3 and TRBJ2-7; 10 bases match TRBD2. V trimming: 6 bases; J trimming: 3 bases; junction bases outside the gene matches: 5. This CDR3 contains 14 residues. Germline assignment: CDR1 ENHRY and CDR2 SYGVKD. The CDR3 sequence: CAIRNRLAGYEQYF. The CDR3 nucleotides are TGTGCCATCAGAAACCGACTAGCGGGCTACGAGCAGTACTTC.

This clone was counted a single time. The V gene is TRBV12-3 or TRBV12-4, the J gene TRBJ1-5, with D perhaps matching TRBD1 (5 bases). Trimming shortened V by 7 bases and J by 2 bases, and 9 bases separated the two germline ends. The CDR3 loop spans 13 amino acids. The CDR3 loop is CASTQGGNQPQHF. For the CDR3, the DNA is TGTGCCAGCACCCAGGGTGGCAATCAGCCCCAGCATTTT.

The chain combines TRBV10-3 with TRBJ1-4; the D gene is possibly TRBD1 (6 bases). Trimming removed 10 bases at V and 7 bases at J, with 16 bases between. The CDR3 length is 13 residues. Looked up from germline, CDR1 is ENHRY and CDR2 is SYGVKD. DNA of the CDR3: TGTGCCACCCGGGACACCGTAGGTGAAAAACTGTTTTTT. This codes for CATRDTVGEKLFF.

This chain joins TRBV7-2 and TRBJ2-3; 11 bases agree with TRBD1. Germline loops: CDR1 SGHTA, CDR2 FQGNSA. CDR3 length: 17 residues. Unmatched junction bases numbered 11, after V lost 4 bases and J lost 5 bases. CDR3 sequence reads: CASSSTDRGPRGDTQYF. DNA of the CDR3: TGTGCCAGCAGCTCCACGGACAGGGGGCCTCGTGGAGATACGCAGTATTTT.

The genes are TRBV7-8 and TRBJ1-5, with D tentatively TRBD1 (5 bases). V gave up 5 bases and J gave up 0 bases, with 17 bases separating them. This CDR3 has 17 amino acids. Germline CDR1 and CDR2: SGHVS and FQNEAQ. CDR3 nucleotide sequence: TGTGCCAGCAGCCCCGAAGGCCCAGGGTATAGCAATCAGCCCCAGCATTTT. It is translated as CASSPEGPGYSNQPQHF.